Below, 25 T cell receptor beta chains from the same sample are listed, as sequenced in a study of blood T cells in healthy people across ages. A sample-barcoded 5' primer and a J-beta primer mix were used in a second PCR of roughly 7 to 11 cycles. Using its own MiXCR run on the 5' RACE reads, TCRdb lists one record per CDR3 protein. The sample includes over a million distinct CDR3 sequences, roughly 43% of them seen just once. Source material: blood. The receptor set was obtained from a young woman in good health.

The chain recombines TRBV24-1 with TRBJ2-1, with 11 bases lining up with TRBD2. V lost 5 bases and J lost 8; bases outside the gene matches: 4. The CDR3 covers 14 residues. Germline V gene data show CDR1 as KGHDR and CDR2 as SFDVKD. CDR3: CATSVAGGVDEQFF. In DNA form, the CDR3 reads TGTGCCACCAGTGTAGCGGGAGGGGTTGATGAGCAGTTCTTC.

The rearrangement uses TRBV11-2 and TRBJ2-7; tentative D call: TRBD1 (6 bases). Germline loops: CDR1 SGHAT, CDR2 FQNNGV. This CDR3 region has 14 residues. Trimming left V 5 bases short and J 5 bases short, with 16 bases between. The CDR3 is CASSKNRVFDEQYF. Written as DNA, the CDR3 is TGTGCCAGCAGCAAAAACAGGGTTTTCGACGAGCAGTACTTC.

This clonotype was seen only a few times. CDR3 sequence: CASSPGTGNYNEQFF. The CDR3 coding sequence is TGTGCCAGCAGTCCCGGGACGGGTAACTACAATGAGCAGTTCTTC. The chain couples TRBV28 to TRBJ2-1; either TRBD1 or TRBD2 may supply D (5 bases each). The CDR3 covers 15 residues. The germline V gene encodes CDR1 MDHEN and CDR2 SYDVKM. Trimming pared 5 bases from V and 3 bases from J, leaving 14 bases between. The whole variable domain, remainder taken from reference TRBV28 and TRBJ2-1, is DVKVTQSSRYLVKRTGEKVFLECVQDMDHENMFWYRQDPGLGLRLIYFSYDVKMKEKGDIPEGYSVSREKKERFSLILESASTNQTSMYLCASSPGTGNYNEQFFGPGTRLTVL.

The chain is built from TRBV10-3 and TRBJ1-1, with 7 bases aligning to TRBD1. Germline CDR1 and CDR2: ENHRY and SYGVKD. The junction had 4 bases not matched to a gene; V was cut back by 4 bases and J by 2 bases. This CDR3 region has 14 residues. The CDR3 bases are TGTGCCATCAGTGGCCGGGACAGCAACACTGAAGCTTTCTTT. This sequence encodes CAISGRDSNTEAFF.

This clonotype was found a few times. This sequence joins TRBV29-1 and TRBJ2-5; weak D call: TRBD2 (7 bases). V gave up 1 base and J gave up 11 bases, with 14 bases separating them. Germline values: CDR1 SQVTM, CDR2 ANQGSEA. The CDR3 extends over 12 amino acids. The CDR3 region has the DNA TGCAGCGTTGAAGGGGGGGGCTTAAAGCAGTACTTC. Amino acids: CSVEGGGLKQYF. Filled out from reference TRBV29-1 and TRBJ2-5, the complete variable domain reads SAVISQKPSRDICQRGTSLTIQCQVDSQVTMMFWYRQQPGQSLTLIATANQGSEATYESGFVIDKFPISRPNLTFSTLTVSNMSPEDSSIYLCSVEGGGLKQYFGPGTRLLVL.

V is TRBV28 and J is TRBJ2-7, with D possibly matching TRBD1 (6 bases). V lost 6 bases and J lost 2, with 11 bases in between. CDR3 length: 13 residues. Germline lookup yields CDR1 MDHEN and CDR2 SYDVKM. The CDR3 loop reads CASRRQEPYEQYF. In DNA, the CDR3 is TGTGCCAGCAGGCGACAGGAACCCTACGAGCAGTACTTC.

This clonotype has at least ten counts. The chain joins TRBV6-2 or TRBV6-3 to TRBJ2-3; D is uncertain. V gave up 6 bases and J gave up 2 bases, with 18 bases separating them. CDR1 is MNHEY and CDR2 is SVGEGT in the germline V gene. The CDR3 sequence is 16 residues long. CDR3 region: CASSSALTSTTDTQYF. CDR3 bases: TGTGCCAGCAGCTCCGCCTTAACATCCACCACAGATACGCAGTATTTT.

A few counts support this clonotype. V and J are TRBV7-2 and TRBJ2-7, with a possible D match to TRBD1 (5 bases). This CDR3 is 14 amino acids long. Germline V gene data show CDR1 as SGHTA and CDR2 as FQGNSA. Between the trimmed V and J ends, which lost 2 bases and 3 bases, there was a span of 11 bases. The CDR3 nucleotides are TGTGCCAGCAGCTTATCGCAGGGCAACTACGAGCAGTACTTC. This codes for CASSLSQGNYEQYF.

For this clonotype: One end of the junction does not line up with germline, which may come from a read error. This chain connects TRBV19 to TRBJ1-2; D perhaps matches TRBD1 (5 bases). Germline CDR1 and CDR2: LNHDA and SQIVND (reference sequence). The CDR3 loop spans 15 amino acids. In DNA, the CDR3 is TGTGCCGGTAGTTCAGGTCAGGGCTCGGCCTATGGCTACACCTTC. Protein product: CAGSSGQGSAYGYTF.

The CDR3 sequence: CASSPVRLAGVDTQYF. Written as DNA, the CDR3 is TGTGCCAGCAGCCCAGTGCGACTAGCGGGGGTAGATACGCAGTATTTT. The chain recombines TRBV7-2 with TRBJ2-3; 12 bases fit TRBD2. Germline CDR1 and CDR2: SGHTA and FQGNSA. V dropped 5 bases and J dropped 5; count of bases not matched to a gene: 8. This CDR3 has 16 residues.

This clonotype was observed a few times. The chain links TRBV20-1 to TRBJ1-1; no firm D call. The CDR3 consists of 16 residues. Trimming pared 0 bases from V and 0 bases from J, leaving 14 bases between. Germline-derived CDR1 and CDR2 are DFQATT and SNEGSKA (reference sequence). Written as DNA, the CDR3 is TGCAGTGCTAGAGATAAGGGCAGGTATATGAACACTGAAGCTTTCTTT. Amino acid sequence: CSARDKGRYMNTEAFF.

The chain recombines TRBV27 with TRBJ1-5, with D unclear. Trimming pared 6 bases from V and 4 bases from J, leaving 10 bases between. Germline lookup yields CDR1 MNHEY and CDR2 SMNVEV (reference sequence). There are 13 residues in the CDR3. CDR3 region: CASSLALNQPQHF. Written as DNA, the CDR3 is TGTGCCAGCAGCTTAGCCCTGAATCAGCCCCAGCATTTT.

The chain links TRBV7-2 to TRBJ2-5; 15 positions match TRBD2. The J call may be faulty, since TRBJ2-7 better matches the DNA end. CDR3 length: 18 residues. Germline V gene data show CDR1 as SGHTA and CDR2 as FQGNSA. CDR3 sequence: CASSLAGGLAGGFYEQYF. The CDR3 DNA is TGTGCCAGCAGCTTAGCGGGGGGACTAGCGGGAGGTTTCTACGAGCAGTACTTC.

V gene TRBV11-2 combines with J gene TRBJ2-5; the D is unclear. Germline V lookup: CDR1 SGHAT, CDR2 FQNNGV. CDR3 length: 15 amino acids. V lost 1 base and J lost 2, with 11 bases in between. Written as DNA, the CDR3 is TGTGCCAGCAGCTTAGTACAGTTCTTTCAAGAGACCCAGTACTTC. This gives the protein CASSLVQFFQETQYF. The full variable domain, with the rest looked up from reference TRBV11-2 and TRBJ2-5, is EAGVAQSPRYKIIEKRQSVAFWCNPISGHATLYWYQQILGQGPKLLIQFQNNGVVDDSQLPKDRFSAERLKGVDSTLKIQPAKLEDSAVYLCASSLVQFFQETQYFGPGTRLLVL.

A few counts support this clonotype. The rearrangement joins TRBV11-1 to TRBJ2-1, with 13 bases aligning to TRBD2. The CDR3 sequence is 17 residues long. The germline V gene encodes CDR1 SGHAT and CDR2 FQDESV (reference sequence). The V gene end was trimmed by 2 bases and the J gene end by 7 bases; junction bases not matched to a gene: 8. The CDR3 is CASSLTGPLAGGNEQFF. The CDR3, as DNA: TGTGCCAGCAGCTTAACCGGACCACTAGCGGGAGGGAATGAGCAGTTCTTC.

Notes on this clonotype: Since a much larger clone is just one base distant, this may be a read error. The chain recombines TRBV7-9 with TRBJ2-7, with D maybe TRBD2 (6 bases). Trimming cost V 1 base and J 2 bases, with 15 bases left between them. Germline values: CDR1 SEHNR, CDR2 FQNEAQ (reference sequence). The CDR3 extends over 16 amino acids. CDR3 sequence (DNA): TGTGCCAGCAGCTTAGTCGGGGGATTGCAAGCCTACGAGCAGTACTTC. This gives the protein CASSLVGGLQAYEQYF.

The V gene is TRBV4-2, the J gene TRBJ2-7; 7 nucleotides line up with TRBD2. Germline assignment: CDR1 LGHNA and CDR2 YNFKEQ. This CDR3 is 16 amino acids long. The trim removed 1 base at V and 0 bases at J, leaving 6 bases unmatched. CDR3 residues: CASSQGLAWDSYEQYF. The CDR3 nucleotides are TGTGCCAGCAGCCAAGGACTAGCCTGGGACTCCTACGAGCAGTACTTC.

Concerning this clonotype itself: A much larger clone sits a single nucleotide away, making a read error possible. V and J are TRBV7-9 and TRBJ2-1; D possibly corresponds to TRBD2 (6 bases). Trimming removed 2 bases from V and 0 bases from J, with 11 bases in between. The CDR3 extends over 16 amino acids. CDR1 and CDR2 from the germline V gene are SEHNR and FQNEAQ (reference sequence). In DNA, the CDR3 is TGTGCCAGCAGCTTATGGGCGGGGAGCTCCTACAATGAGCAGTTCTTC. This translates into CASSLWAGSSYNEQFF.

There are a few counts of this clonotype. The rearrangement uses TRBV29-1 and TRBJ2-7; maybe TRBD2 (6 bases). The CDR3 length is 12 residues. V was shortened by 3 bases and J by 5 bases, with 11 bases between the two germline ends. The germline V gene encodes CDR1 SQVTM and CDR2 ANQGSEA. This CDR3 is CSVEGGLDEQYF. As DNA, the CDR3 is TGCAGCGTTGAGGGGGGTCTAGACGAGCAGTACTTC.

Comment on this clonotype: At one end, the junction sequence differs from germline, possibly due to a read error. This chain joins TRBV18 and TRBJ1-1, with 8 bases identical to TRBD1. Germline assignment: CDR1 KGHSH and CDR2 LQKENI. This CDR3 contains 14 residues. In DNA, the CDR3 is TGTGCCAGCTCCCCGCGACAGGGGAACCCTGAAGCTTTCTTT. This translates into CASSPRQGNPEAFF.

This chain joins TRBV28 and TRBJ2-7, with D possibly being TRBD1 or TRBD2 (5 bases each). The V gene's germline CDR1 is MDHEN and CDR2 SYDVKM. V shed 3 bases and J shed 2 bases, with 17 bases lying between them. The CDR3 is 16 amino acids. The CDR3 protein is CASSFPGTQDTYEQYF. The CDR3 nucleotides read TGTGCCAGCAGTTTCCCCGGGACCCAAGACACCTACGAGCAGTACTTC.

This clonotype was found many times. The CDR3 region is CASSLSGGNTEAFF. CDR3 nucleotides: TGTGCCAGCAGCCTCTCCGGCGGGAACACTGAAGCTTTCTTT. This chain connects TRBV7-9 to TRBJ1-1; no definite D call. The CDR3 extends over 14 amino acids. In germline, CDR1 is SEHNR, CDR2 FQNEAQ (reference sequence). V lost 5 bases, J lost 1 base, and 11 bases lay in between. The variable domain in full, completed from reference TRBV7-9 and TRBJ1-1, reads DTGVSQNPRHKITKRGQNVTFRCDPISEHNRLYWYRQTLGQGPEFLTYFQNEAQLEKSRLLSDRFSAERPKGSFSTLEIQRTEQGDSAMYLCASSLSGGNTEAFFGQGTRLTVV.

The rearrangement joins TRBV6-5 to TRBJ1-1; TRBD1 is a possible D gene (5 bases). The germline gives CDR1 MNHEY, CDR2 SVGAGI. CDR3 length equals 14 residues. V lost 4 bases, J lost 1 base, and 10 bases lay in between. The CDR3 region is CASSWGTGNTEAFF. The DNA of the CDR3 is TGTGCCAGCAGTTGGGGGACCGGGAACACTGAAGCTTTCTTT.

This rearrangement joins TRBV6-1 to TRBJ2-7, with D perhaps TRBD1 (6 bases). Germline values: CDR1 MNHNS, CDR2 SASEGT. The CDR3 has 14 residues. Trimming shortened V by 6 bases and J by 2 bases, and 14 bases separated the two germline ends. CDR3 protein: CASSFGGQPYEQYF. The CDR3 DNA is TGTGCCAGCAGCTTCGGCGGACAGCCCTACGAGCAGTACTTC.

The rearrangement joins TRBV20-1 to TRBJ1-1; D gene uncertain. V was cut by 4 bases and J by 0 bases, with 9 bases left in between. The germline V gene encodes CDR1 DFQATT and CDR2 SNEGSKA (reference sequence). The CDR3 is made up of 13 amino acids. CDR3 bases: TGCAGTGCTAACCGGCAGGTGAACACTGAAGCTTTCTTT. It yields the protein CSANRQVNTEAFF.